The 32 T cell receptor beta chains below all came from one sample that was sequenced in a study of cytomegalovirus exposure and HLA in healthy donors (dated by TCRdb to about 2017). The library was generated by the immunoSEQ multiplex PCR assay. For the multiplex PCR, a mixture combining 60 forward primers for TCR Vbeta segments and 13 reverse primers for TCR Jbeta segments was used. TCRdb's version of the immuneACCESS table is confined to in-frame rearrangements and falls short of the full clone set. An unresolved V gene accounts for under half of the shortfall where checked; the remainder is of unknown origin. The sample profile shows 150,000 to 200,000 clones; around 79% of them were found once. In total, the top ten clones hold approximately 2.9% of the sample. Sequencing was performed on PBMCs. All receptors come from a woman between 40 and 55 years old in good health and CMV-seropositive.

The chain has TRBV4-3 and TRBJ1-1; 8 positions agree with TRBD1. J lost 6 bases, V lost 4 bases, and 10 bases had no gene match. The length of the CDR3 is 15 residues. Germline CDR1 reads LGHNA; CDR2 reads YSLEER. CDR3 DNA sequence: TGCGCCAGCAGCCCGCATGGACAGGGTGAGCCTGAAGCTTTCTTT. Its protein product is CASSPHGQGEPEAFF.

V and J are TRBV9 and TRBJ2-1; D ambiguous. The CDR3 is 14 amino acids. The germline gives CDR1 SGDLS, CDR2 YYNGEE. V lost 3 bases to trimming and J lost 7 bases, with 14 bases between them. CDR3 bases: TGTGCCAGCAGCGCTCGGAACAGTAAAAATGAGCAGTTCTTC. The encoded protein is CASSARNSKNEQFF.

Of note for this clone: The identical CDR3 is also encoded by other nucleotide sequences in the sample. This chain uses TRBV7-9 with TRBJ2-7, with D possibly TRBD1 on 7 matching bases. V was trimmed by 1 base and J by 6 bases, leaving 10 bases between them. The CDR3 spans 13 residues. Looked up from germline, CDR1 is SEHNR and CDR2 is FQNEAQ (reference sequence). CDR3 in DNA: TGTGCCAGCAGCTTAGGTCAGGGGGGCGAGCAGTACTTC. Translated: CASSLGQGGEQYF.

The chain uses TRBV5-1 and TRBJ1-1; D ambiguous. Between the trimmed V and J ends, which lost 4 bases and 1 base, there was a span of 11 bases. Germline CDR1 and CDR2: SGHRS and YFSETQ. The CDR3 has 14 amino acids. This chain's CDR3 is CASSPATGNTEAFF. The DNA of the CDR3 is TGCGCCAGCAGCCCGGCGACGGGGAACACTGAAGCTTTCTTT.

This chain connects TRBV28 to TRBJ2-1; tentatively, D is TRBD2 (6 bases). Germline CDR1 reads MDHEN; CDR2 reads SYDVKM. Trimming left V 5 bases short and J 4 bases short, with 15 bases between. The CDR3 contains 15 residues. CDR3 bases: TGTGCCAGCAGTCTGCGCGGGGTCGGGTACAATGAGCAGTTCTTC. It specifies CASSLRGVGYNEQFF.

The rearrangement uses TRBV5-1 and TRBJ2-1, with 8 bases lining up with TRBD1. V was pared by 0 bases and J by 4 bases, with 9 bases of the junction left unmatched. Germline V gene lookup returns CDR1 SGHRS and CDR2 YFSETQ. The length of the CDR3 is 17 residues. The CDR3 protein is CASSLAPTGEIYNEQFF. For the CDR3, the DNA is TGCGCCAGCAGCTTGGCCCCGACAGGGGAGATATACAATGAGCAGTTCTTC.

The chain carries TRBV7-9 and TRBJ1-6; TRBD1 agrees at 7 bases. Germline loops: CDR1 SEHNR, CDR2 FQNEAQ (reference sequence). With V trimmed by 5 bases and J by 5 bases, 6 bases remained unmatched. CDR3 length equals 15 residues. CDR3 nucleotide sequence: TGTGCCAGCAGCCGGGGGACAGTCGATAATTCACCCCTCCACTTT. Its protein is CASSRGTVDNSPLHF.

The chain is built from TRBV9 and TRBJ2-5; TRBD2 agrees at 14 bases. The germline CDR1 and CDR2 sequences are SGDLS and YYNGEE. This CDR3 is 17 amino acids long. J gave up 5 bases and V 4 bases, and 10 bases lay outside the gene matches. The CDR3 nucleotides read TGTGCCAGCAGCCGACCCCTGACTAGCGGGGGGGAGGAGACCCAGTACTTC. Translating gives CASSRPLTSGGEETQYF. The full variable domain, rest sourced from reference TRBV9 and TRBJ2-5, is DSGVTQTPKHLITATGQRVTLRCSPRSGDLSVYWYQQSLDQGLQFLIQYYNGEERAKGNILERFSAQQFPDLHSELNLSSLELGDSALYFCASSRPLTSGGEETQYFGPGTRLLVL.

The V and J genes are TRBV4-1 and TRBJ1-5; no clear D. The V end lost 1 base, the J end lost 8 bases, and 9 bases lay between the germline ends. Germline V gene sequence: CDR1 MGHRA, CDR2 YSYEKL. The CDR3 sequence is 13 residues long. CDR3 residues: CASSQVPREPQHF. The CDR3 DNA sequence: TGCGCCAGCAGCCAAGTACCGAGGGAGCCCCAGCATTTT.

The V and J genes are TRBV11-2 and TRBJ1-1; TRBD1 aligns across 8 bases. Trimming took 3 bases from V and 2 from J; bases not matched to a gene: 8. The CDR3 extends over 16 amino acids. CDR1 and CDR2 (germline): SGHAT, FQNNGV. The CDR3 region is CASSLATQGANTEAFF. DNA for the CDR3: TGTGCCAGCAGCTTGGCTACTCAGGGGGCAAACACTGAAGCTTTCTTT.

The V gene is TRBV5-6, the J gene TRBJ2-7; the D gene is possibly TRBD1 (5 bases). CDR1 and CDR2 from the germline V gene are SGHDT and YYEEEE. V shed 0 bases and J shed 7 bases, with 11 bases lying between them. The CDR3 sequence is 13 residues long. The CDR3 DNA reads TGTGCCAGCAGCTTGGGCAGGGTGGGAGAGCAGTACTTC. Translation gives CASSLGRVGEQYF.

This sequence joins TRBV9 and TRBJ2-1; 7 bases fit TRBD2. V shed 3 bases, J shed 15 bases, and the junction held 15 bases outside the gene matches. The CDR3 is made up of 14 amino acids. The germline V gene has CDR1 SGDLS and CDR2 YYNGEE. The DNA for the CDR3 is TGTGCCAGCAGCGCCCTCCCCCAGGAGCTAGCGGTGTTCTTC. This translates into CASSALPQELAVFF.

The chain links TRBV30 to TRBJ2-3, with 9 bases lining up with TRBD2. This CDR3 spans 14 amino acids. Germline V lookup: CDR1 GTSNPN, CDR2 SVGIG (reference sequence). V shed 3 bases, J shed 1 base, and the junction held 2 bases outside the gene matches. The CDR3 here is CAWSLAGGTDTQYF. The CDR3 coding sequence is TGTGCCTGGAGCTTAGCGGGAGGCACAGATACGCAGTATTTT.

The DNA of the CDR3 is TGTGCCAGCAGCCGTTCTAATAACTTTTATGGCTACACCTTC. Protein: CASSRSNNFYGYTF. V usage is TRBV7-2 and J usage is TRBJ1-2; D gene uncertain. Per the germline V gene, CDR1 is SGHTA and CDR2 is FQGNSA. Trimming shortened V by 5 bases and J by 5 bases, and 15 bases separated the two germline ends. CDR3 length: 14 residues.

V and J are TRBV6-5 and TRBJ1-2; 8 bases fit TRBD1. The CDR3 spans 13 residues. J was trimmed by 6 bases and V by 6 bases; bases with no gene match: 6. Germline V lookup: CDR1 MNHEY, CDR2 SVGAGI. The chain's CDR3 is CASRVPGGDGYTF. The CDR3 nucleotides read TGTGCCAGCAGGGTTCCAGGGGGCGATGGCTACACCTTC.

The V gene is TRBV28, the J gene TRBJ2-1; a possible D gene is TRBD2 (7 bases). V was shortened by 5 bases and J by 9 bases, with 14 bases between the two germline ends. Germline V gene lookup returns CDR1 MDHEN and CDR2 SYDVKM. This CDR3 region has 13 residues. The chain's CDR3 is CASSRGGGGEQFF. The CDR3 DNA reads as TGTGCCAGCAGTCGAGGGGGGGGCGGTGAGCAGTTCTTC. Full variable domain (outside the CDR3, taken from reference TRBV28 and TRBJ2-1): DVKVTQSSRYLVKRTGEKVFLECVQDMDHENMFWYRQDPGLGLRLIYFSYDVKMKEKGDIPEGYSVSREKKERFSLILESASTNQTSMYLCASSRGGGGEQFFGPGTRLTVL.

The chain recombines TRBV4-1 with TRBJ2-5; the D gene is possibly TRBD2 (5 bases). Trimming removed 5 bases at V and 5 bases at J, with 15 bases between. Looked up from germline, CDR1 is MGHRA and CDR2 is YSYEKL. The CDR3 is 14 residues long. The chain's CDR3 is CASSFGLLQETQYF. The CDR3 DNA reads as TGCGCCAGCAGCTTCGGACTGCTCCAGGAGACCCAGTACTTC.

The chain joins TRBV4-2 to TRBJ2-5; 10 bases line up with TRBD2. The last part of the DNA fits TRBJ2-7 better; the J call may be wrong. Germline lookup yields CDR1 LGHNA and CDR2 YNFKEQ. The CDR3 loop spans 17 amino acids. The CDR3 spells CASSQDSTSGLKGEQYF. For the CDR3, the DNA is TGTGCCAGCAGCCAAGATTCGACTAGCGGGCTGAAGGGCGAGCAGTACTTC.

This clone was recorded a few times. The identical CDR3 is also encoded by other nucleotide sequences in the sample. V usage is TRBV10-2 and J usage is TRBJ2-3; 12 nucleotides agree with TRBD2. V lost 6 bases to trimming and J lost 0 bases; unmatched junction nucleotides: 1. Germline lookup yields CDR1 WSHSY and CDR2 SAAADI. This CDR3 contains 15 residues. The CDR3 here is CASRGLAGSTDTQYF. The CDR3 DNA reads TGCGCCAGCAGGGGACTAGCGGGTAGCACAGATACGCAGTATTTT.

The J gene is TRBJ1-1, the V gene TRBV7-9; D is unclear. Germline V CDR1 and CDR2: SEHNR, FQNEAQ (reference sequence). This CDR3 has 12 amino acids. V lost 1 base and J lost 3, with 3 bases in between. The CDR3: CASSLVDTEAFF. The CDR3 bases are TGTGCCAGCAGCTTAGTAGACACTGAAGCTTTCTTT. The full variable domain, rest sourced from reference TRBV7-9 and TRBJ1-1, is DTGVSQNPRHKITKRGQNVTFRCDPISEHNRLYWYRQTLGQGPEFLTYFQNEAQLEKSRLLSDRFSAERPKGSFSTLEIQRTEQGDSAMYLCASSLVDTEAFFGQGTRLTVV.

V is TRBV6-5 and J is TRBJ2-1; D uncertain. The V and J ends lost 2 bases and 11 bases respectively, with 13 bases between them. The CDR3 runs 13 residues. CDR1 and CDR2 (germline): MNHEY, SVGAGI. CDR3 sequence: CASSYRVGRKQFF. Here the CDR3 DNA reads TGTGCCAGCAGTTACCGAGTCGGTAGAAAGCAGTTCTTC.

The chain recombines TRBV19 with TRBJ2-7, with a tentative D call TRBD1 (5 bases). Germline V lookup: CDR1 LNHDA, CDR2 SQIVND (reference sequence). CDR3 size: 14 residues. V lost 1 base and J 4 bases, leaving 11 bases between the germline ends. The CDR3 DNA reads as TGTGCCAGTAGTATAGGTGGACACTTTTACGAGCAGTACTTC. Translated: CASSIGGHFYEQYF. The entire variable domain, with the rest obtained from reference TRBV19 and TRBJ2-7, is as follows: DGGITQSPKYLFRKEGQNVTLSCEQNLNHDAMYWYRQDPGQGLRLIYYSQIVNDFQKGDIAEGYSVSREKKESFPLTVTSAQKNPTAFYLCASSIGGHFYEQYFGPGTRLTVT.

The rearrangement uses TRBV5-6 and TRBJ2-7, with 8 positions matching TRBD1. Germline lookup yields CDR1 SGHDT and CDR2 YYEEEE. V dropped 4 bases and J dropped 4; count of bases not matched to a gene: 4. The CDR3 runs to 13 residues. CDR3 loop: CASSRGTGYEQYF. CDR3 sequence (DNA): TGTGCCAGCAGCCGGGGGACAGGATACGAGCAGTACTTC. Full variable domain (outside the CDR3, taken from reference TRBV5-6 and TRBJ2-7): DAGVTQSPTHLIKTRGQQVTLRCSPKSGHDTVSWYQQALGQGPQFIFQYYEEEERQRGNFPDRFSGHQFPNYSSELNVNALLLGDSALYLCASSRGTGYEQYFGPGTRLTVT.

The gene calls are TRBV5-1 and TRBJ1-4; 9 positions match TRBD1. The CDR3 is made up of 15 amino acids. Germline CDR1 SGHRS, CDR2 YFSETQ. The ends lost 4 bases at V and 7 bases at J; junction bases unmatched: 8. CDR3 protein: CASSRLQGAFEKLFF. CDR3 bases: TGCGCCAGCAGCCGCCTACAGGGGGCTTTTGAAAAACTGTTTTTT.

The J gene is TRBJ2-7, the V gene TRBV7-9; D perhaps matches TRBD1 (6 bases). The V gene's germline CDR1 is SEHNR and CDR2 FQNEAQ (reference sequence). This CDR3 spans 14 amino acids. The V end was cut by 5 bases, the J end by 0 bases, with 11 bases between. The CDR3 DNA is TGTGCCAGCAGCACCGGACAGAGCTCCTACGAGCAGTACTTC. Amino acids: CASSTGQSSYEQYF.

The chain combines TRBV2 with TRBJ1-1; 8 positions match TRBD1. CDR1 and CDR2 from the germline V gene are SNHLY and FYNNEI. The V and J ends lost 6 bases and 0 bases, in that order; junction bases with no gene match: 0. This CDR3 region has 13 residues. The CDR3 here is CASRGQVNTEAFF. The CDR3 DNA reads TGTGCCAGCAGGGGACAGGTGAACACTGAAGCTTTCTTT. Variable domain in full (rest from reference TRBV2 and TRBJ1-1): EPEVTQTPSHQVTQMGQEVILRCVPISNHLYFYWYRQILGQKVEFLVSFYNNEISEKSEIFDDQFSVERPDGSNFTLKIRSTKLEDSAMYFCASRGQVNTEAFFGQGTRLTVV.

The CDR3 DNA is TGTGCCAGCAGCTCCCGACAGGGTTCGGAGCAGTACTTC. Translated, it gives CASSSRQGSEQYF. V is TRBV7-9 and J is TRBJ2-7; 7 nucleotides line up with TRBD1. This CDR3 comprises 13 residues. From germline, CDR1 is SEHNR and CDR2 FQNEAQ (reference sequence). V gave up 4 bases and J gave up 7 bases; unmatched junction bases: 7.

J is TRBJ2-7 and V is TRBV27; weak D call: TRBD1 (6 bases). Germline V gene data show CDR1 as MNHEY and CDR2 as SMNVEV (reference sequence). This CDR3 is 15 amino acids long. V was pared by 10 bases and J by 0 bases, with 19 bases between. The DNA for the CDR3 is TGTGCCACCATGGGGGCTAGCAGTTTCTCCTACGAGCAGTACTTC. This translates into CATMGASSFSYEQYF.

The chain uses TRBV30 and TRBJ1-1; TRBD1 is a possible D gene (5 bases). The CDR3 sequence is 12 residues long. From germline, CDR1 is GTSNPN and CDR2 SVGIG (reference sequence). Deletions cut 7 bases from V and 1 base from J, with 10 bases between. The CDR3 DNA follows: TGTGCCTTTCAGGGATGGAACACTGAAGCTTTCTTT. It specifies CAFQGWNTEAFF.

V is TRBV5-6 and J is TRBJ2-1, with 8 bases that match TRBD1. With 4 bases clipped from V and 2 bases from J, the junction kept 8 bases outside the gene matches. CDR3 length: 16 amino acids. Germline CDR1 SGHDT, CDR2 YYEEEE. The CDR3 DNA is TGTGCCAGCAGCCCCAAGGACAGGGTGGCCTACAATGAGCAGTTCTTC. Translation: CASSPKDRVAYNEQFF. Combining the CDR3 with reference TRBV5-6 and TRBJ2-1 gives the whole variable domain DAGVTQSPTHLIKTRGQQVTLRCSPKSGHDTVSWYQQALGQGPQFIFQYYEEEERQRGNFPDRFSGHQFPNYSSELNVNALLLGDSALYLCASSPKDRVAYNEQFFGPGTRLTVL.

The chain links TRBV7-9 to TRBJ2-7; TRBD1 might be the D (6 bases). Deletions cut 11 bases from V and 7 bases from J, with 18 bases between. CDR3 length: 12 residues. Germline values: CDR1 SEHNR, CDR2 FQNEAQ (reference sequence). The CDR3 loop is CASGTTGLEQYF. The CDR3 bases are TGTGCCTCCGGGACAACTGGCTTGGAGCAGTACTTC.

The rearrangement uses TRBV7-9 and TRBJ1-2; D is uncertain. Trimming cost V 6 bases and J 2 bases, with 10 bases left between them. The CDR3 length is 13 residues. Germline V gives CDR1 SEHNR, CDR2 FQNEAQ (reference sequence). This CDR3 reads CASSLEENYGYTF. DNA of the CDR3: TGTGCCAGCAGTCTAGAAGAAAACTATGGCTACACCTTC.